This T cell receptor (beta chain) was recorded in a study of T-cell memory formation after mild COVID-19. Study outcomes and limitations: In second-wave clones peaking day 37, SARS-CoV-2 specificity remained unconfirmed.

CDR3 length: 14 amino acids. Germline CDR1 and CDR2: LNHDA and SQIVND (reference sequence). V was cut by 5 bases and J by 3 bases, with 12 bases left in between. This clonotype appeared a few times. Its antigen is currently unknown. From 5'RACE with constant-segment primers came TCR alpha and TCR beta cDNA libraries that carried sample barcodes and UMIs. MiXCR, applied by TCRdb to the 5' RACE reads, yields one record per CDR3 protein. The sample yields about 390,000 distinct CDR3 sequences, 15% to 20% seen once. Sequenced material: PBMCs or a T cell subset sorted from them (not recorded which). This chain connects TRBV19 to TRBJ2-3; D is ambiguous. The origin of this receptor is a man younger than 35 who had mild COVID-19 (a few samples of this study predate the infection). Cell type and time point are not known. The CDR3 loop reads CASSPLEATDTQYF. CDR3 DNA sequence: TGTGCCAGTAGTCCCCTAGAGGCGACAGATACGCAGTATTTT.